This TCR beta chain was found in a study of cytomegalovirus exposure and HLA in healthy donors (dated by TCRdb to about 2017). Regarding the complete study: An earlier analysis of approximately 640 of the donors reported approximately 270 Gb of sequence data and 117 million unique TCR beta sequences from about 180 million T cells. Around 320 gigabases of sequencing data and tens of millions of unique TCR sequences were included in an early release covering over 600 HLA-typed donors. The genetic ancestry cluster associated with self-reported Caucasian donors included about 81% of the 350 to 500 genotyped donors. The aim of the study was to test whether cataloging public T cell receptors could identify signatures of past pathogen exposure. The study used immunosequencing to profile the T cell repertoires of more than 650 subjects and linked those repertoires to cytomegalovirus serostatus. A separate validation cohort of more than 100 different subjects was used in addition to the roughly 700-subject first cohort. The study combined high-throughput TCR immunosequencing, statistical association of individual TCRs with disease status, and machine learning to predict cytomegalovirus infection status. To study patterns of TCR occurrence, a later analysis re-analyzed previously published TCR beta repertoires from hundreds of donors and added high-resolution HLA genotyping. The later analysis used no new phenotypic data to find candidate immune exposures, relying instead on TCR beta sequences and their occurrence across donors. An earlier analysis of 587 of the donors used high-throughput TCR beta sequencing to judge whether each TCR beta V gene segment behaved as functional or pseudogenic. Donor age, sex, ethnicity and CMV serostatus were compiled together with the repertoire data. Genome-wide SNP genotypes for about 60% of the roughly 670 donors were used in a later genetic analysis, which treated that subset as a discovery cohort. Every discovery cohort repertoire had been produced on one sequencing platform. Both class I and class II loci were covered by HLA typing, at four-digit resolution. Typing coverage differed by locus: A, B, C, DRB1 and DQB1 were typed in about 620-640 donors, DQA1 in 500 to 550, DPA1 in around 600, and DPB1 in about 450. Roughly five DR-DQ haplotypes were handled as single units for association and clustering, since linkage in the cohort was strong. Across some 400 genotyped donors of the cohort, an average of about 240,000 unique TCR beta nucleotide sequences per donor were sequenced, and about a sixth of those sequences were non-productive. General conclusions and limits of the study: Strong co-occurrence of HLA alleles, especially DR and DQ, made assigning TCR associations to individual alleles difficult. Linkage disequilibrium might explain the correlated functional status among segregating V segments, but an unknown experimental factor could not be excluded. A group of highly shared sequence variants was considered likely to be a technical artifact of the sequencing pipeline. Specific HLA alleles were associated with over 15,000 TCR beta sequences at a false discovery rate of 0.05 in a later analysis. A later analysis reported that several top co-occurrence clusters appeared linked to parvovirus B19, influenza, CMV and Epstein-Barr virus. The study listed approximately 160 TCR beta chains as associated with cytomegalovirus. A further reported finding was that TCR beta sequences accurately predicted the HLA-A and HLA-B alleles for most subjects in the first cohort. In an earlier analysis of approximately 600 of the donors, most TCR beta V segments were observed in productive rearrangements about 87% or about 30% of the time, broadly matching IMGT annotations. A few of the identified cytomegalovirus-associated TCR beta chains were confirmed in vitro to be specific for cytomegalovirus antigens. A later analysis found that HLA-associated TCR beta chains were more clonally expanded and had lower generation probabilities than equally common non-associated chains. Presence/absence analyses assumed roughly uniform sequencing depth across donors, an assumption that may not hold. This cohort had only TCR beta chains sequenced, and the lack of alpha or paired-chain data limited which features could be detected. The classifier was reported to diagnose cytomegalovirus status with high specificity and sensitivity in both the original and validation cohorts. Most TCR sequences were seen in very few donors, while some public TCRs were found in many individuals. The authors suggested that the approach could potentially be generalized to other disease states and immunological phenotypes. An association between a missense DCLRE1C variant and V-gene and J-gene trimming of TCR beta chains was found in a later genetic analysis and replicated in an independent cohort. Immune exposure information for the cohort was limited to CMV serostatus. According to a later analysis, most CMV-associated TCR beta chains appeared to be HLA-restricted, and the HLA associations seemed to be driven largely by CMV exposure. According to a later genetic analysis, donors in an Asian-associated ancestry cluster had fewer N-insertions in productive TCRs than the roughly 670-donor mean. Because HLA typing was unavailable for some donors at each locus, only the typed subset was used in association tests. Because counts were too low, roughly 16 rarely observed V segments, including chromosome 9 orphons, were excluded from the earlier analysis of 587 of the donors. In a later analysis, TCR association rates were found to vary across HLA loci, with the most associated TCRs seen for DRB1 alleles and the fewest for HLA-C alleles.

Turning to this clone: Its specific antigen is unknown. No base quality information exists; no much larger clone differs at one position.

In total, approximately 610 healthy bone marrow donors made up the cohort. At the time of sampling, every cohort member was nominally healthy, though immune exposures that went unrecorded were likely present. The donor was CMV seropositive and belonged to the group of more than 250 seropositive cohort members. A peripheral blood sample was collected from each donor, and TCR beta sequencing was performed on peripheral blood mononuclear cells. Genomic DNA extraction from the blood cell samples was performed with the Qiagen DNeasy Blood Extraction Kit. Libraries were constructed by the immunoSEQ multiplex PCR assay. The multiplex PCR relied on a mix of 60 forward primers for TCR Vbeta segments and 13 reverse primers for TCR Jbeta segments. Amplification of the CDR3 region of rearranged TCR beta genes was performed with a multiplex PCR assay on genomic DNA. Amplified TCR beta libraries were sequenced as 87-base-pair reads on the Illumina HiSeq System. The paper's processing steps were these. A later analysis tallied around 82 million unique TCR beta chains across the 700 or so repertoires, and approximately 12 million of those chains were shared by two or more donors. A nearest-neighbor algorithm error-corrected the raw reads and collapsed the reads into unique sequences, merging closely related sequences to remove PCR and sequencing errors. To assign V, D and J gene segments, CDR3 sequences were aligned to IMGT reference sequences. For a sequence to be retained, a match of at least six nucleotides to both a V gene segment and a J gene segment was required. A rearrangement was called productive if the CDR3 had no stop codons and remained in frame with V and J, and every other rearrangement was called non-productive. CDR3 was defined according to IMGT convention as the region running from the second conserved V-encoded cysteine to the conserved J-encoded phenylalanine. The earlier analysis of about 610 of the donors excluded any sequence lacking an unambiguous match to a single V gene segment. An earlier analysis of over 450 of the donors classified V segments as functional when productive rearrangements were above 56.7% and as segregating when the standard deviation between donors was above 5%. A statistical classification framework was developed to diagnose cytomegalovirus status using the catalog of TCR beta chain sequences. V and J gene assignment, in a later analysis, came from comparing TCR nucleotide sequences with IMGT/GENE-DB human TR gene sequences. A later analysis assigned CDR3 sequences and most-parsimonious VDJ recombination scenarios with the TCRdist pipeline. In a later analysis, each TCR beta chain was defined by its CDR3 amino acid sequence together with its V-gene family, and reads lacking a unique V-gene family were excluded. To address suspected cross-contamination and a sequencing artifact, a later analysis removed 592 highly shared, low-generation-probability nucleotide sequences. A later analysis calculated a clonal expansion index for each public chain from normalized within-repertoire ranks of inferred template counts. In a later analysis, generation probabilities were computed with a VDJ recombination model fitted to out-of-frame rearrangements, and the resulting probabilities were checked against IGoR. A later analysis scored TCR-TCR, TCR-HLA and TCR-CMV co-occurrence with hypergeometric tests, applying a repertoire-size bias correction to TCR pairs. False discovery rates were estimated in a later analysis by permuting HLA or CMV assignments 20 times. In a later analysis, co-occurring TCRs were grouped using DBSCAN, with TCRdist sequence similarity added in when clustering inside HLA-allele-positive subsets. Repertoires with fewer than 30,000 or more than 120,000 public chains were left out of co-occurrence clustering, as were five repertoires with anomalous nucleotide sharing. As stored in TCRdb, this immuneACCESS dataset retains in-frame rearrangements with V and J assigned. A fraction of the clones does not appear; measured against another copy, unresolved V genes explain less than half of the discrepancy, and the remainder lacks a known reason. Clone size and the V and J calls come from that table; the DNA yielded D and trimming. The sample includes approximately 98,000 clones, with about four fifths observed a single time. The ten largest make up approximately 11% of the sample.

Sequenced material: PBMCs. This clonotype originated in a man between 18 and 35 years old in good health and CMV-seropositive.

The nucleotide sequence is given as TGTGCCAGTAGTCCGGGACAGCCCCTCTCTGGGGCCAACGTCCTGACTTTC. Its translation reads: CASSPGQPLSGANVLTF. Recombination connected TRBV19 to TRBJ2-6, with 7 bases aligning to TRBD1. Trimming leaves V shorter by 5 bases and J shorter by 0 bases, with the junction holding 7 bases beyond the gene matches. Its CDR3 holds 17 amino acids, cysteine through phenylalanine. Left in the record is the CDR3 DNA by itself, 51 bases read in frame from the first base. According to the germline V gene (reference sequence), CDR1 reads LNHDA and CDR2 reads SQIVND.